This TCR beta chain originates from a study of Graves' ophthalmopathy and Graves' hyperthyroidism. In the study overall: Being free of ophthalmopathy for 18 months of follow-up defined stable hyperthyroidism. Overall study results and limits: Sensitivity of over 60% and specificity of under 85% were achieved by the model that predicted ophthalmopathy progression. Blood contained most expanded thyroid clonotypes exceeding 0.001 frequency.

The sequenced template was RNA, covering the TCR beta CDR3 region. First-round RT-PCR with HTBI primers preceded a second-round multiplex PCR. A single record per CDR3 protein comes from TCRdb applying MiXCR to the multiplex PCR reads. The sample shows about 550,000 distinct CDR3 sequences, approximately 35% of them seen only once. Only newly diagnosed hyperthyroidism patients aged 18 to 65, with under 2 months' duration, were enrolled. This clonotype was seen only a few times. Antigen unknown. The sample was peripheral blood or thyroid tissue (not recorded which). This receptor was taken from an adult man with Graves' hyperthyroidism.

CDR3 sequence reads: CASTPGLAGLTDTQYF. The CDR3 DNA is TGTGCCAGCACCCCTGGACTAGCGGGGCTCACAGATACGCAGTATTTT. The J gene is TRBJ2-3, the V gene TRBV12-3 or TRBV12-4; 12 nucleotides agree with TRBD2. V was clipped by 7 bases and J by 2 bases; unmatched bases: 7. The CDR3 has 16 residues.